Below, 27 T cell receptor beta chains from the same sample are listed, as sequenced in a study of cytomegalovirus exposure and HLA in healthy donors. 13 Jbeta primers and 60 Vbeta primers were used for the PCR. Generated by immunoSEQ multiplex PCR, the TCRdb table keeps only in-frame clones and is missing some. The table shows 100,000 to 150,000 clones, with under 20% occurring only once. Sequencing was carried out using PBMCs. These receptors came from a female donor in good health and CMV-seropositive.

The chain has TRBV9 and TRBJ2-7; the match to TRBD2 covers 9 bases. CDR1 SGDLS and CDR2 YYNGEE come from the germline V gene. The CDR3 is made up of 15 amino acids. V dropped 4 bases and J dropped 2; count of bases not matched to a gene: 7. Written as DNA, the CDR3 is TGTGCCAGCAGCCCGGACAGCGGGAGGCCCTACGAGCAGTACTTC. This encodes CASSPDSGRPYEQYF.

This clone was seen only a few times. The V gene is TRBV9, the J gene TRBJ1-1; TRBD1 matches at 9 bases. The CDR3 extends over 13 amino acids. The V and J ends lost 2 bases and 5 bases, in that order; junction bases with no gene match: 1. Looked up from germline, CDR1 is SGDLS and CDR2 is YYNGEE. CDR3 in amino acids: CASSVTGGTEAFF. The DNA of the CDR3 is TGTGCCAGCAGCGTGACAGGGGGAACTGAAGCTTTCTTT.

This clone was seen a few times. The rearrangement uses TRBV5-1 and TRBJ1-1; D is unresolved. V dropped 0 bases and J dropped 1 base, with 7 bases sitting between them. This CDR3 has 14 amino acids. Looked up from germline, CDR1 is SGHRS and CDR2 is YFSETQ. The CDR3 sequence is CASSLASGNTEAFF. DNA for the CDR3: TGCGCCAGCAGCTTGGCCTCAGGGAACACTGAAGCTTTCTTT.

J is TRBJ1-6 and V is TRBV5-1; weak D call: TRBD1 (6 bases). Germline V lookup: CDR1 SGHRS, CDR2 YFSETQ. V shed 4 bases and J shed 10 bases, with 21 bases lying between them. This CDR3 is 16 amino acids long. DNA for the CDR3: TGCGCCAGCAGCCCGACCCGGACAGAAGTGAACTCACCCCTCCACTTT. It codes for CASSPTRTEVNSPLHF.

In this sample, this clone turned up a few times. This chain joins TRBV4-2 and TRBJ1-2, with D perhaps matching TRBD1 (5 bases). CDR3 size: 16 residues. CDR1 is LGHNA and CDR2 is YNFKEQ in the germline V gene. V lost 3 bases to trimming and J lost 7 bases, with 21 bases between them. CDR3: CASSQVDRVSFSGYTF. The CDR3, as DNA: TGTGCCAGCAGCCAGGTCGACAGAGTCAGCTTTTCTGGCTACACCTTC.

This clone was observed a handful of times. The chain is built from TRBV21-1 and TRBJ1-1. TRBV21-1 is a recognized pseudogene. The CDR3 contains 12 residues. The CDR3 spells CASSKYDTEAFF. Written as DNA, the CDR3 is TGTGCCAGCAGCAAATATGACACTGAAGCTTTCTTT.

This chain joins TRBV2 and TRBJ1-1; D might be TRBD1 (5 bases). This CDR3 has 15 amino acids. The V and J ends lost 3 bases and 1 base respectively, with 12 bases between them. Germline loops: CDR1 SNHLY, CDR2 FYNNEI. This CDR3 reads CASSDLGPKNTEAFF. CDR3 DNA: TGTGCCAGCAGTGACCTGGGGCCCAAGAACACTGAAGCTTTCTTT.

The rearrangement joins TRBV5-6 to TRBJ2-2, with 11 bases aligning to TRBD1. There are 16 residues in the CDR3. Germline CDR1 reads SGHDT; CDR2 reads YYEEEE. Losses at the gene ends were 4 bases for V and 3 bases for J; bases not matched to a gene: 5. The CDR3 loop reads CASSVDRGRDTGELFF. The CDR3 DNA is TGTGCCAGCAGCGTGGACAGGGGGCGGGACACCGGGGAGCTGTTTTTT. Based on the CDR3 plus reference TRBV5-6 and TRBJ2-2, the full variable domain is DAGVTQSPTHLIKTRGQQVTLRCSPKSGHDTVSWYQQALGQGPQFIFQYYEEEERQRGNFPDRFSGHQFPNYSSELNVNALLLGDSALYLCASSVDRGRDTGELFFGEGSRLTVL.

Only a few counts were recorded for this clone. Here the CDR3 reads CSNSLAGADTQYF. CDR3 nucleotides: TGCAGCAACTCACTAGCGGGAGCAGATACGCAGTATTTT. V is TRBV29-1 and J is TRBJ2-3; the match to TRBD2 covers 11 bases. From germline, CDR1 is SQVTM and CDR2 ANQGSEA. This CDR3 is built from 13 residues. V lost 8 bases to trimming and J lost 4 bases; unmatched junction nucleotides: 5.

The chain employs TRBV7-9 and TRBJ1-1; 8 bases agree with TRBD1. CDR1 and CDR2 from the germline V gene are SEHNR and FQNEAQ (reference sequence). With V trimmed by 7 bases and J by 6 bases, 22 bases remained unmatched. The CDR3 contains 18 residues. The CDR3 DNA sequence: TGTGCCAGCAACAACCGGGCAGGGGGCGGTCGGGTATTCTCTGAAGCTTTCTTT. Residues: CASNNRAGGGRVFSEAFF.

This clone was counted between two and nine times. A read error is likely, as this CDR3 ends without the conserved phenylalanine or tryptophan. It is unclear where the CDR3 begins or ends on the DNA, so no DNA is shown, and the CDR3 is as TCRdb lists it. V usage is TRBV5-4 and J usage is TRBJ2-7; the D call of TRBD1 is as the table states it, not checked on the DNA. Germline CDR1 SGHNT, CDR2 YYREEE (reference sequence). The CDR3 sequence runs 12 residues, both termini included. The CDR3 sequence is CASSLRGGQGVI.

This clone came up a few times. The chain is built from TRBV18 and TRBJ2-1; TRBD2 agrees at 9 bases. J lost 6 bases, V lost 3 bases, and 9 bases had no gene match. CDR3 length: 16 residues. Germline assignment: CDR1 KGHSH and CDR2 LQKENI. The DNA of the CDR3 is TGTGCCAGCTCACCGCGGGGGGGCCTAGTGGGCAATGAGCAGTTCTTC. Amino acids: CASSPRGGLVGNEQFF.

This clone was counted a few times. This chain joins TRBV5-1 and TRBJ2-3; 8 bases map to TRBD2. Germline CDR1 SGHRS, CDR2 YFSETQ. V shed 3 bases and J 5 bases; nucleotides not matched to a gene: 8. The CDR3 loop spans 15 amino acids. The CDR3 DNA follows: TGCGCCAGCAGCTCGGGGGGGTCCAGCGGAGATACGCAGTATTTT. This encodes CASSSGGSSGDTQYF.

This chain joins TRBV14 and TRBJ2-2; 8 bases line up with TRBD1. This CDR3 comprises 15 residues. The germline CDR1 and CDR2 sequences are SGHDN and FVKESK. V dropped 6 bases and J dropped 5; count of bases not matched to a gene: 8. CDR3 in amino acids: CASSVTGGLTGELFF. Written as DNA, the CDR3 is TGTGCCAGCAGTGTAACAGGGGGATTGACCGGGGAGCTGTTTTTT.

J is TRBJ2-2 and V is TRBV5-1, with D unresolved. Trimming took 2 bases from V and 4 from J, leaving 9 bases between them. The CDR3 covers 14 residues. The germline V gene has CDR1 SGHRS and CDR2 YFSETQ. CDR3 loop: CASSFDTSTGELFF. For the CDR3, the DNA is TGCGCCAGCAGCTTTGACACTTCCACCGGGGAGCTGTTTTTT.

Turning to this clone: A read error may produce the germline difference seen at one junction end. Different DNA sequences within this sample yield the same CDR3. This chain joins TRBV10-2 and TRBJ1-1; 7 bases match TRBD1. The CDR3 extends over 15 amino acids. Germline V CDR1 and CDR2: WSHSY, SAAADI. The DNA for the CDR3 is TGCGCCAGCAGTAAGACAGGGACCCCACTCACTGAAGCTTTCTTC. This gives the protein CASSKTGTPLTEAFF.

This clone was picked up a small number of times. CDR3 amino acids: CASSQRRAGANVLTF. Here the CDR3 DNA reads TGTGCCAGCAGCCAAAGGCGGGCAGGGGCCAACGTCCTGACTTTC. This chain joins TRBV4-2 and TRBJ2-6; possibly TRBD2 for D (5 bases). The CDR3 has 15 amino acids. Germline V gene lookup returns CDR1 LGHNA and CDR2 YNFKEQ. Trimming pared 2 bases from V and 4 bases from J, leaving 9 bases between.

In this sample, this clone turned up a few times. The J gene is TRBJ1-6, the V gene TRBV4-3; tentatively, D is TRBD1 (5 bases). Germline CDR1 is LGHNA and CDR2 is YSLEER. The CDR3 covers 15 residues. V lost 1 base, J lost 3 bases, and 7 bases lay in between. CDR3 residues: CASSQAQGYNSPLHF. The CDR3, as DNA: TGCGCCAGCAGCCAAGCCCAGGGCTATAATTCACCCCTCCACTTT.

The gene calls are TRBV4-3 and TRBJ1-5, with 9 bases matching TRBD1. Germline V gene sequence: CDR1 LGHNA, CDR2 YSLEER. The junction had 9 bases not matched to a gene; V was cut back by 0 bases and J by 6 bases. CDR3 length: 17 residues. CDR3 DNA sequence: TGCGCCAGCAGCCAAGATAGAAGGACAGGGGAAGCTCAGCCCCAGCATTTT. This encodes CASSQDRRTGEAQPQHF.

This clone has a handful of counts. The chain recombines TRBV30 with TRBJ2-5; 10 bases are a match to TRBD1. The CDR3 runs to 16 residues. Germline V lookup: CDR1 GTSNPN, CDR2 SVGIG (reference sequence). V trimming: 0 bases; J trimming: 5 bases; junction bases outside the gene matches: 9. The CDR3 DNA is TGTGCCTGGAGTGTACGAGGGGACAGGGGAGGCGAGACCCAGTACTTC. Protein sequence: CAWSVRGDRGGETQYF.

This clone was observed a few times. This rearrangement joins TRBV9 to TRBJ2-3; TRBD1 is a possible D gene (5 bases). Germline V gene sequence: CDR1 SGDLS, CDR2 YYNGEE. V lost 3 bases and J 1 base, leaving 12 bases between the germline ends. The CDR3 extends over 15 amino acids. Here the CDR3 DNA reads TGTGCCAGCAGCGCTCAGGGAAGGGGCACAGATACGCAGTATTTT. Protein sequence: CASSAQGRGTDTQYF.

This clone was picked up a small number of times. The genes are TRBV5-1 and TRBJ1-5; D remains ambiguous. Germline values: CDR1 SGHRS, CDR2 YFSETQ. With 5 bases removed from V and 6 bases from J, the gap between germline ends came to 18 bases. This CDR3 has 15 amino acids. CDR3 loop: CASSSDGRESQPQHF. In nucleotides, the CDR3 is TGCGCCAGCAGTTCCGACGGGAGGGAAAGTCAGCCCCAGCATTTT. Using reference TRBV5-1 and TRBJ1-5 for the parts outside the CDR3, the full variable domain is KAGVTQTPRYLIKTRGQQVTLSCSPISGHRSVSWYQQTPGQGLQFLFEYFSETQRNKGNFPGRFSGRQFSNSRSEMNVSTLELGDSALYLCASSSDGRESQPQHFGDGTRLSIL.

V gene TRBV4-3 combines with J gene TRBJ1-1; D gene unclear. The V and J ends lost 2 bases and 3 bases respectively, with 7 bases between them. Looked up from germline, CDR1 is LGHNA and CDR2 is YSLEER. The CDR3 is 13 residues long. CDR3 DNA: TGCGCCAGCAGCCAAAACAGCTACACTGAAGCTTTCTTT. This gives the protein CASSQNSYTEAFF.

This chain joins TRBV7-2 and TRBJ2-7; 9 bases align to TRBD1. The CDR3 contains 15 residues. Trimming cost V 5 bases and J 7 bases; bases outside gene matches: 12. The germline CDR1 and CDR2 sequences are SGHTA and FQGNSA. The CDR3 is CASSARGTGHREQYF. For the CDR3, the DNA is TGTGCCAGCAGCGCCCGCGGGACAGGGCACAGGGAGCAGTACTTC.

V and J are TRBV28 and TRBJ1-2; no reliable D call. The CDR3 spans 15 residues. The V end was cut by 4 bases, the J end by 0 bases, with 12 bases between. Germline V gene sequence: CDR1 MDHEN, CDR2 SYDVKM. The CDR3, as DNA: TGTGCCAGCAGTTCTCTCTGGGCTGCTAACTATGGCTACACCTTC. Translation gives CASSSLWAANYGYTF.

This clone was seen a handful of times. This sequence joins TRBV7-2 and TRBJ2-3; 11 nucleotides align to TRBD2. CDR1 is SGHTA and CDR2 is FQGNSA in the germline V gene. The CDR3 runs 17 residues. Germline trimming cut 4 bases from V and 0 bases from J; bases unmatched to any gene: 6. In nucleotides, the CDR3 is TGTGCCAGCAGCTCCTCACTAGCGGGGGCCAGCACAGATACGCAGTATTTT. Amino acid sequence: CASSSSLAGASTDTQYF.

This clone was seen a few times. The chain employs TRBV14 and TRBJ1-6, with 7 bases identical to TRBD1. The J segment lost 6 bases and the V segment lost 4 bases, leaving 6 bases of the junction unmatched. Germline values: CDR1 SGHDN, CDR2 FVKESK. The CDR3 is made up of 15 amino acids. CDR3 bases: TGTGCCAGCAGCCCCGTTGGGACAGCTAATTCACCCCTCCACTTT. It is translated as CASSPVGTANSPLHF.